This T cell receptor beta chain was captured by sequencing in a study of CD8 T cells in Susac syndrome. The V gene's germline CDR1 is MNHNY and CDR2 SVGAGI (reference sequence). With 0 bases removed from V and 1 base from J, the gap between germline ends came to 11 bases. This CDR3 spans 16 amino acids. Reverse transcription of roughly 0.45 to 1 ug RNA was carried out with random hexamers. Across 54 Vbeta and 13 Jbeta, immunoSEQ multiplex PCR amplified TCR beta CDR3. TCRdb redid the calling of the immunoSEQ multiplex PCR reads with MiXCR, one entry per CDR3 protein. The sample holds 71,000 or so distinct CDR3 sequences, roughly 95% seen once. The study sequenced TCR beta in blood CD8+ and CD4+ T cells. Multiple sclerosis controls were treatment-naive patients with stable or active relapsing-remitting disease. Bulk CD8+ and CD4+ cells came from magnetic negative isolation; CD8+ TEMRA by FACS.

The chain recombines TRBV6-6 with TRBJ2-3; D is ambiguous. The sequenced sample was CD4+ T cells from PBMCs. The clonotype comes from a human donor with multiple sclerosis. CDR3 region: CASSYSGFGGTDTQYF. The DNA for the CDR3 is TGTGCCAGCAGTTACTCGGGGTTCGGAGGCACAGATACGCAGTATTTT.